A selection of T cell receptor beta chains follows, all from one sample in a study of Graves' ophthalmopathy and Graves' hyperthyroidism. TCRdb redid the calling of the multiplex PCR reads with MiXCR, one entry per CDR3 protein. The repertoire holds around 1,200,000 distinct CDR3 sequences, with around a third as singletons. The source material was peripheral blood or thyroid tissue (not recorded which). The source of these receptors is an adult man with Graves' hyperthyroidism. The CDR3 runs from the conserved cysteine through the conserved F or W. A D gene is named only where the DNA matches it firmly. Expanded clones get a size class; other rows say once, few or many, or leave the size out.

v_call,d_call,j_call,cdr3_length,clone_size,cdr3_nt,cdr3_aa
TRBV27,TRBD1,TRBJ1-5,17,.,TGTGCCAGCAGCCCCCTTTGGACAGGGGCGGTAAATCAGCCCCAGCATTTT,CASSPLWTGAVNQPQHF
TRBV2,.,TRBJ1-5,13,many,TGTGCCAGCAGTGAAGGAATGTTTCAGCCCCAGCATTTT,CASSEGMFQPQHF
TRBV9,.,TRBJ1-4,15,many,TGTGCCAGCAGCGATCTCGGGACGGTTAATGAAAAACTGTTTTTT,CASSDLGTVNEKLFF
TRBV7-3,TRBD1,TRBJ2-5,15,.,TGTGCCAGCAGCTCACAGGGGGTAATGGGAGAGACCCAGTACTTC,CASSSQGVMGETQYF
TRBV7-8,TRBD1,TRBJ1-1,15,many,TGTGCCAGCAGCTTAGAGGACAGGGGCGGCACTGAAGCTTTCTTT,CASSLEDRGGTEAFF
TRBV7-9,.,TRBJ1-3,14,.,TGTGCCAGCAGCCCCGCAGGGCCTGGAAACACCATATATTTT,CASSPAGPGNTIYF
TRBV7-2,TRBD1,TRBJ1-1,11,many,TGTGCCAGCGCCGAACAGGGGAAAGCTTTCTTT,CASAEQGKAFF
TRBV25-1,.,TRBJ1-1,15,.,TGTGCCAGCACACGACAAGCAGGGACGAACACTGAAGCTTTCTTT,CASTRQAGTNTEAFF
TRBV7-9,.,TRBJ2-7,12,.,TGTGCCAGCAGCGCAGGGTACCTCGAGCAGTACTTC,CASSAGYLEQYF
TRBV7-9,TRBD1,TRBJ1-6,17,many,TGTGCCAGCAGCTCCGACAGGGGTTCAAACCCAAATTCACCCCTCCACTTT,CASSSDRGSNPNSPLHF
TRBV25-1,TRBD2,TRBJ2-7,17,many,TGTGCCAGCAGTTTCGAGTCCGGGGGGAAAAGCTCCTACGAGCAGTACTTC,CASSFESGGKSSYEQYF
TRBV10-3,.,TRBJ2-2,14,.,TGTGCCATCAGTGACAAGGGACGGACCGGGGAGCTGTTTTTT,CAISDKGRTGELFF
TRBV6-5,TRBD1,TRBJ1-6,17,.,TGTGCCAGCAGACGCGCCGGGACAGGGTCCTATAATTCACCCCTCCACTTT,CASRRAGTGSYNSPLHF
TRBV20-1,.,TRBJ1-5,18,many,TGCAGTGCTAGAGATTTTGGCCATACAGGGTTGCGATCTCAGCCCCAGCATTTT,CSARDFGHTGLRSQPQHF
TRBV19,.,TRBJ1-1,13,many,TGTGCCAGTAGAAAGGGCAGCAACACTGAAGCTTTCTTT,CASRKGSNTEAFF
TRBV20-1,.,TRBJ1-5,14,.,TGCAGTGCTAGAGATCACGGGTTCAATCAGCCCCAGCATTTT,CSARDHGFNQPQHF
TRBV10-3,TRBD1,TRBJ1-5,13,few,TGTGCCAGCACCGACAGGGTCGGGCAGCCCCAGCATTTT,CASTDRVGQPQHF
TRBV29-1,.,TRBJ2-2,11,.,TGCAGCGTTAAAAATGTCGGGGAGCTGTTTTTT,CSVKNVGELFF
TRBV5-6,TRBD1,TRBJ1-1,16,.,TGTGCCAGCAGCTTGTGGAGGGGACAGAGAAACACTGAAGCTTTCTTT,CASSLWRGQRNTEAFF
TRBV7-6,TRBD1,TRBJ1-6,14,many,TGTGCCAGCAGCTCGACAGGGGATAATTCACCCCTCCACTTT,CASSSTGDNSPLHF
TRBV12-3/TRBV12-4,TRBD2,TRBJ2-5,15,many,TGTGCCAGCAGCACGACTAGCGGAACGCAAGAGACCCAGTACTTC,CASSTTSGTQETQYF
TRBV7-2,.,TRBJ1-5,15,.,TGTGCCAGCAGACACGGGGAGTTTGGGAATCAGCCCCAGCATTTT,CASRHGEFGNQPQHF
TRBV4-3,.,TRBJ1-6,14,many,TGCGCCAGCAGCCATCTCGCTGCAGATTCACCCCTCCACTTT,CASSHLAADSPLHF
TRBV29-1,.,TRBJ1-1,14,.,TGCAGCGTTCTGACTGGGCGAGGGCGCACTGAAGCTTTCTTT,CSVLTGRGRTEAFF
TRBV10-3,.,TRBJ1-2,12,.,TGTGCCACCACGGGGCAGGGAGGTGGCTACACCTTC,CATTGQGGGYTF
TRBV6-5,.,TRBJ1-2,13,many,TGTGCCAGCAGTTATGACGGAAACTATGGCTACACCTTC,CASSYDGNYGYTF
TRBV2,.,TRBJ2-6,18,many,TGTGCCAGCATTTTCCCTACTTCTAGCGCCCCTGGGGCCAACGTCCTGACTTTC,CASIFPTSSAPGANVLTF
TRBV11-1,TRBD1,TRBJ2-2,17,few,TGTGCCAGCAGCAACTACGGACAGGGGGGGAACACCGGGGAGCTGTTTTTT,CASSNYGQGGNTGELFF
TRBV29-1,TRBD1,TRBJ2-7,12,.,TGCAGCTTAGGGGACAGCTGGAACGAGCAGTACTTC,CSLGDSWNEQYF
TRBV3-1,.,TRBJ2-5,13,few,TGTGCCAGCAGCCTCCCGCCGGGGACGGCCCAGTACTTC,CASSLPPGTAQYF
TRBV24-1,.,TRBJ2-5,14,.,TGTGCCACCAGTGCGGCAGGGGGGCAAGAGACCCAGTACTTC,CATSAAGGQETQYF
TRBV6-2/TRBV6-3,.,TRBJ1-5,16,.,TGTGCCAGCAGTTACTCGATGGAGGGGGTGAATCAGCCCCAGCATTTT,CASSYSMEGVNQPQHF
TRBV10-3,.,TRBJ2-7,15,many,TGTGCCATCAGTGATGCCGGCCTAACTCTTCACGAGCAGTACTTC,CAISDAGLTLHEQYF
TRBV7-9,.,TRBJ1-6,15,many,TGTGCCAGCAGCTTAGAGCAGGGTTGGAATTCACCCCTCCACTTT,CASSLEQGWNSPLHF
TRBV6-6,TRBD1,TRBJ2-7,14,few,TGTGCCAGCAGTAAGGGACAGGGGGTAGCTGGGCAGTACTTC,CASSKGQGVAGQYF
TRBV7-9,.,TRBJ1-4,13,many,TGTGCCAGCAGCTTAGTAGTTAATGAAAAACTGTTTTTT,CASSLVVNEKLFF
TRBV10-1,.,TRBJ1-1,12,many,TGCGCCAGCCAGCTTAGAGGGACTGAAGCTTTCTTT,CASQLRGTEAFF
TRBV7-6,.,TRBJ2-2,15,many,TGTGCCAGCAGCTTTTCCGCGGGATGGGACGGGGAGCTGTTTTTT,CASSFSAGWDGELFF
TRBV14,.,TRBJ2-5,15,many,TGTGCCAGCAGCCAAGTTCATAGCCAGAGGGAGACCCAGTACTTC,CASSQVHSQRETQYF
TRBV20-1,TRBD1,TRBJ2-7,14,many,TGCAGTGCCGAGACCGGGACAGCCACGGACGAGCAGTACTTC,CSAETGTATDEQYF
TRBV5-6,TRBD2,TRBJ2-2,16,.,TGTGCCAGCAGGGAAACAGCGGGAGGGCCATCCGGGGAGCTGTTTTTT,CASRETAGGPSGELFF
TRBV15,TRBD1,TRBJ2-7,15,.,TGTGCCACCAGCAGAGGACAGGGAATCTCCTACGAGCAGTACTTC,CATSRGQGISYEQYF
TRBV18,.,TRBJ1-1,13,few,TGTGCCAGCTCAGAAGACCAGATTTCTGAAGCTTTCTTT,CASSEDQISEAFF
TRBV6-5,.,TRBJ1-1,14,.,TGTGCCAGCAGGATGGCCGGGGTGGTAACTGAAGCTTTCTTT,CASRMAGVVTEAFF
TRBV28,.,TRBJ2-5,11,.,TGTGCCAGCAGCGCAACATGGACCCAGTACTTC,CASSATWTQYF
TRBV25-1,TRBD1,TRBJ1-6,14,few,TGTGCCAGCAAGGAACAGGGGGGCAATTCACCCCTCCACTTT,CASKEQGGNSPLHF
TRBV29-1,.,TRBJ2-7,15,many,TGCAGCGTTGAGATTATGGTGATGGGCTCCTACGAGCAGTACTTC,CSVEIMVMGSYEQYF
TRBV19,.,TRBJ2-2,12,few,TGTGCCAGTAGAGGGGACCGCGGGGAGCTGTTTTTT,CASRGDRGELFF
TRBV5-1,.,TRBJ1-1,13,few,TGCGCCAGCAGCTGGACGGCGGGCACTGAAGCTTTCTTT,CASSWTAGTEAFF
TRBV28,.,TRBJ1-2,13,many,TGTGCCAGCAGTTTCGGCGAACGCTATGGCTACACCTTC,CASSFGERYGYTF
TRBV5-1,.,TRBJ2-7,14,many,TGCGCCAGCAGCGGTGGGGACCAGGACCCAGCGAAGTACTTC,CASSGGDQDPAKYF
TRBV10-3,TRBD2,TRBJ2-5,12,many,TGTGCCACAGGGACTACTCAAGAGACCCAGTACTTC,CATGTTQETQYF